This passage covers 2 T cell receptor beta chains from one sample sequenced in a study of blood T cell repertoires in COVID-19. Profiled with immunoSEQ multiplex PCR; TCRdb holds only in-frame clones, not every one. The sample shows 200,000 or so clones, about 89% of them seen only once. Source material: PBMCs or T cells enriched from blood (not recorded which). All receptors come from a woman in her late teens or twenties who had recovered from COVID-19.

The CDR3 DNA reads as TGTGCCTGGCGAATGAGGACGGGAGCCTACGAGCAGTACTTC. Translating it yields CAWRMRTGAYEQYF. The chain recombines TRBV30 with TRBJ2-7, with a weak D call TRBD2 (6 bases). The CDR3 extends over 14 amino acids. From germline, CDR1 is GTSNPN and CDR2 SVGIG (reference sequence). V lost 5 bases and J 2 bases, leaving 16 bases between the germline ends.

The CDR3 loop is CAISGQGGTNEKLFF. CDR3 bases: TGTGCCATCAGTGGACAGGGGGGAACTAATGAAAAACTGTTTTTT. V usage is TRBV10-3 and J usage is TRBJ1-4, with TRBD1 matching 9 bases. The V and J ends lost 4 bases and 1 base, in that order; junction bases with no gene match: 1. The CDR3 runs to 15 residues. Germline V gene sequence: CDR1 ENHRY, CDR2 SYGVKD.